This TCR beta chain stems from a study of shared clonotypes between healthy human individuals. As for this clone: Its specificity is unknown.

The assay ran at deep level. It was 150 to 250 ng DNA, around 32,000 T cell genomes, that sorted-subset replicate PCRs used. Measured with immunoSEQ multiplex PCR; TCRdb has only the in-frame clones, and not every one. This sample has approximately 1.4 million clones, with 95% to 99% found just once. Splitting the CD4+ cells yielded a CD45RA+ naive subset and a CD45RA-negative memory subset. Findings of the study overall: The study's rarefaction showed incomplete sorted-subset sequencing despite large depth.

Trimming cost V 1 base and J 6 bases, with 6 bases left between them. This CDR3 has 13 residues. Germline loops: CDR1 SSHAT, CDR2 FNYEAQ (reference sequence). The TCR originated in a man aged 25 to 45 in good health. This chain joins TRBV7-7 and TRBJ2-2, with D perhaps matching TRBD2 (5 bases). Sequences were obtained from naive CD4+ T cells sorted from blood. The subset here: CD45RA+ positively selected. The DNA for the CDR3 is TGTGCCAGCAGCTTAGTGGAGGCCGGGGAGCTGTTTTTT. Translation gives CASSLVEAGELFF.